This passage covers 8 T cell receptor beta chains from one sample sequenced in a study of OX40 agonist ivuxolimab in advanced cancers. The method was immunoSEQ multiplex PCR; TCRdb's version includes in-frame clones alone and lacks a portion of them. The table has tens of thousands of clones, 91% seen once; the top ten hold approximately 2.5%. The sample was CD4+ or CD8+ T cells sorted from blood, taken in a trial of the OX40 agonist ivuxolimab. These receptors originate from an adult with an advanced solid tumor such as melanoma, head and neck, liver or kidney cancer.

The chain couples TRBV18 to TRBJ1-2, with 11 bases aligning to TRBD1. The J segment lost 6 bases and the V segment lost 2 bases, leaving 2 bases of the junction unmatched. The CDR3 extends over 14 amino acids. The germline CDR1 and CDR2 sequences are KGHSH and LQKENI. The CDR3 DNA sequence: TGTGCCAGCTCACCAGGACAGGGGGCGAATGGCTACACCTTC. This sequence encodes CASSPGQGANGYTF. Full variable domain (outside the CDR3, taken from reference TRBV18 and TRBJ1-2): NAGVMQNPRHLVRRRGQEARLRCSPMKGHSHVYWYRQLPEEGLKFMVYLQKENIIDESGMPKERFSAEFPKEGPSILRIQQVVRGDSAAYFCASSPGQGANGYTFGSGTRLTVV.

The CDR3 spells CAWKKDRAYGYTF. As DNA, the CDR3 is TGTGCCTGGAAGAAGGACAGAGCCTATGGCTACACCTTC. The chain is built from TRBV30 and TRBJ1-2; perhaps TRBD1 as D (6 bases). Germline CDR1 GTSNPN, CDR2 SVGIG (reference sequence). The CDR3 covers 13 residues. V lost 4 bases and J lost 4, with 13 bases in between.

The chain links TRBV5-1 to TRBJ2-1; D remains ambiguous. The CDR3 loop spans 15 amino acids. The germline V and J ends were trimmed by 0 bases and 0 bases, with 7 bases remaining between them. The V gene's germline CDR1 is SGHRS and CDR2 YFSETQ. This CDR3 reads CASSLGESSYNEQFF. The CDR3 DNA is TGCGCCAGCAGCTTGGGGGAAAGCTCCTACAATGAGCAGTTCTTC.

The chain carries TRBV28 and TRBJ1-2; D is perhaps TRBD1 (6 bases). The CDR3 extends over 15 amino acids. Germline V gives CDR1 MDHEN, CDR2 SYDVKM. With 6 bases removed from V and 0 bases from J, the gap between germline ends came to 14 bases. The CDR3 DNA sequence: TGTGCCAGCAGCCTGACAGGCCGAGCTAACTATGGCTACACCTTC. Translated, it gives CASSLTGRANYGYTF.

The chain is built from TRBV5-6 and TRBJ2-3; the D is unclear. Trimming took off 4 bases at V and 9 bases at J, with 12 bases between the two ends. The CDR3 consists of 12 residues. Germline CDR1 reads SGHDT; CDR2 reads YYEEEE. The CDR3 loop reads CASSPGGKTQYF. The CDR3 DNA follows: TGTGCCAGCAGCCCCGGTGGGAAAACGCAGTATTTT. Drawing the rest from reference TRBV5-6 and TRBJ2-3, the complete variable domain is DAGVTQSPTHLIKTRGQQVTLRCSPKSGHDTVSWYQQALGQGPQFIFQYYEEEERQRGNFPDRFSGHQFPNYSSELNVNALLLGDSALYLCASSPGGKTQYFGPGTRLTVL.

DNA for the CDR3: TGTGCCAGCAGTTTACTTAGCGGGAGTACCGGGGAGCTGTTTTTT. Its translation: CASSLLSGSTGELFF. The genes are TRBV27 and TRBJ2-2; 9 nucleotides agree with TRBD2. Germline-derived CDR1 and CDR2 are MNHEY and SMNVEV (reference sequence). V lost 2 bases and J lost 5; bases outside the gene matches: 3. This CDR3 is 15 amino acids long.

V gene TRBV6-5 combines with J gene TRBJ2-7, with TRBD2 matching over 15 bases. The V and J ends lost 6 bases and 5 bases, in that order; junction bases with no gene match: 5. The CDR3 covers 15 residues. Germline loops: CDR1 MNHEY, CDR2 SVGAGI. The CDR3 DNA sequence: TGTGCCAGCAGATCGGGGACTAGCGGGAGGAACGAGCAGTACTTC. It codes for CASRSGTSGRNEQYF.

The chain links TRBV5-1 to TRBJ1-1; 7 bases map to TRBD1. Germline loops: CDR1 SGHRS, CDR2 YFSETQ. V dropped 3 bases and J dropped 4; count of bases not matched to a gene: 6. The CDR3 sequence is 14 residues long. The CDR3 nucleotides are TGCGCCAGCAGCTACGGGAACAGGGGCACTGAAGCTTTCTTT. It is translated as CASSYGNRGTEAFF.